Each of the 4 T cell receptor beta chains below was sequenced from the same sample in a study of Ad26.COV2.S vaccination and SARS-CoV-2 variants. Clones were sequenced by immunoSEQ multiplex PCR, and TCRdb holds only the in-frame ones, with some missing. This table has 350,000 to 500,000 clones, 75% to 95% appearing once. Noted treatment: roughly 20 received Ad26.COV2.S at low or high dose, single or two shots; 5 received placebo; per-sample allocation not given. Specimen acquisition occurred on day 63 following the initial vaccine or placebo injection. Sequenced material: peripheral blood, taken in a trial of Ad26.COV2.S vaccine versus placebo. The receptors shown here come from a person between 18 and 65 years old who received the Ad26.COV2.S COVID-19 vaccine or a placebo.

This clone was seen only once. CDR3 region: CASSQSSGSYNEQFF. DNA of the CDR3: TGTGCCAGCAGCCAATCTAGCGGATCCTACAATGAGCAGTTCTTC. This sequence joins TRBV11-2 and TRBJ2-1; 7 nucleotides match TRBD2. This CDR3 is 15 amino acids long. Germline V gene data show CDR1 as SGHAT and CDR2 as FQNNGV. The V and J ends lost 5 bases and 1 base, in that order; junction bases with no gene match: 5.

This clone was counted a single time. This sequence joins TRBV6-1 and TRBJ2-1; D unresolved. Trimming removed 4 bases from V and 4 bases from J, with 8 bases in between. This CDR3 is built from 13 residues. Per the germline V gene, CDR1 is MNHNS and CDR2 is SASEGT. DNA for the CDR3: TGTGCCAGCAGTGCGGACGGTTACAATGAGCAGTTCTTC. It encodes CASSADGYNEQFF.

This clone appeared a single time. The chain is built from TRBV5-1 and TRBJ2-6; 7 positions agree with TRBD1. V was clipped by 0 bases and J by 4 bases; unmatched bases: 7. The CDR3 totals 17 residues. The germline V gene encodes CDR1 SGHRS and CDR2 YFSETQ. The CDR3 nucleotides are TGCGCCAGCAGCTTGGTACAGGGGAATACGGGGGCCAACGTCCTGACTTTC. Its translation is CASSLVQGNTGANVLTF.

The chain employs TRBV11-2 and TRBJ2-1; 9 bases are a match to TRBD2. The CDR3 extends over 13 amino acids. The ends lost 6 bases at V and 9 bases at J; junction bases unmatched: 6. Germline CDR1 and CDR2: SGHAT and FQNNGV. The CDR3 sequence: CASRSGLAGEQFF. DNA of the CDR3: TGTGCCAGCAGGTCGGGACTAGCAGGTGAGCAGTTCTTC.